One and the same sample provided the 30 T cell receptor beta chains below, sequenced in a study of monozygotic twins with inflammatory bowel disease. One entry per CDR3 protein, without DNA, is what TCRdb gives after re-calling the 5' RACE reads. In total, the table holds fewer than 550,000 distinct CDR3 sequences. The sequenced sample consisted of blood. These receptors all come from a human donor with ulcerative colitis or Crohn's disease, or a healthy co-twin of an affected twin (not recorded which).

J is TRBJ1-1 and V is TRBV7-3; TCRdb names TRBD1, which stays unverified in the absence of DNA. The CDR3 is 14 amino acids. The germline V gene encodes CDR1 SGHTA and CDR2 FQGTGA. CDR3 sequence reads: CASSRNLQGAEAFF. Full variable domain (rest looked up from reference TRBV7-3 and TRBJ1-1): GAGVSQTPSNKVTEKGKYVELRCDPISGHTALYWYRQSLGQGPEFLIYFQGTGAADDSGLPNDRFFAVRPEGSVSTLKIQRTERGDSAVYLCASSRNLQGAEAFFGQGTRLTVV.

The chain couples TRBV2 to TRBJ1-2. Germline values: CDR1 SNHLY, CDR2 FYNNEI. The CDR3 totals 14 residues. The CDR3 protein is CASSEYRSNYGYTF.

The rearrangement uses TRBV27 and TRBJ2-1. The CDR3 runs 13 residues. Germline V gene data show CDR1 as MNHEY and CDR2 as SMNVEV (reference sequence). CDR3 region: CASSLSKPNEQFF.

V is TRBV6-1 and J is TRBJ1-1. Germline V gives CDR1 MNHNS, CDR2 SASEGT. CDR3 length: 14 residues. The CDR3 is CASRPEVAETEAFF.

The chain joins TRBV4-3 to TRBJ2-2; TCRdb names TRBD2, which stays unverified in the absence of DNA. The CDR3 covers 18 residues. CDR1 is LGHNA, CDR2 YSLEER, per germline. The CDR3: CASSQDHMRETLTGELFF.

The CDR3 sequence is CASSSLGQGATGDLGTQYF. The chain is built from TRBV11-2 and TRBJ2-3; TCRdb outputs TRBD1, but without DNA this stays unchecked. Germline CDR1 and CDR2: SGHAT and FQNNGV. There are 19 residues in the CDR3.

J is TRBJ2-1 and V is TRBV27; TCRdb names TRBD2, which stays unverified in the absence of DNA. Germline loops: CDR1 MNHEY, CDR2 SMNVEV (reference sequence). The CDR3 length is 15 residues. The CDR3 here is CASRLAGSSYNEQFF.

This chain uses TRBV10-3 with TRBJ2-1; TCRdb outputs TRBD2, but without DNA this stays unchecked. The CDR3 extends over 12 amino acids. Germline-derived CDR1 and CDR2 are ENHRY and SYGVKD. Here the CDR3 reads CAISASGGEQFF.

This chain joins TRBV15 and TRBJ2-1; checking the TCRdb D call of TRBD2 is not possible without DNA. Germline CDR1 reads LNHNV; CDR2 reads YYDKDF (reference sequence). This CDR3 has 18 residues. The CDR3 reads CATSRSPLGLAGANEQFF.

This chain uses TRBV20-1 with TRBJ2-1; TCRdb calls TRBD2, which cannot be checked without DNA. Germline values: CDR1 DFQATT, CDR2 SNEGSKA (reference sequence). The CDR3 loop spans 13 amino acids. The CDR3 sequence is CSASIASAPEQFF.

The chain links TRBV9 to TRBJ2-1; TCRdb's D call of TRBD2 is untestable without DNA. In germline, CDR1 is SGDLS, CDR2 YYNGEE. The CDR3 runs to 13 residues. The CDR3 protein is CASSARGLNEQFF. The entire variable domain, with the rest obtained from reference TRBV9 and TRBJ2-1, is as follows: DSGVTQTPKHLITATGQRVTLRCSPRSGDLSVYWYQQSLDQGLQFLIQYYNGEERAKGNILERFSAQQFPDLHSELNLSSLELGDSALYFCASSARGLNEQFFGPGTRLTVL.

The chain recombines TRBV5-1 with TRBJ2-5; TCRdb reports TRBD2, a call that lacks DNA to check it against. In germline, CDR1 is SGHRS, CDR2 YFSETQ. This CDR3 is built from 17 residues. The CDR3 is CASSLTIIAGGKETQYF. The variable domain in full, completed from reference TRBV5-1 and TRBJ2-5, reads KAGVTQTPRYLIKTRGQQVTLSCSPISGHRSVSWYQQTPGQGLQFLFEYFSETQRNKGNFPGRFSGRQFSNSRSEMNVSTLELGDSALYLCASSLTIIAGGKETQYFGPGTRLLVL.

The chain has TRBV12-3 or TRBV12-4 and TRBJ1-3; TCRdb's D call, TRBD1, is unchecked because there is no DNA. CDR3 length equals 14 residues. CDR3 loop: CASSRTGPGYTIYF.

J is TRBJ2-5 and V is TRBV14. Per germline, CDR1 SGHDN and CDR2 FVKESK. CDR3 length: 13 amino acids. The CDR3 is CASSRSHQETQYF.

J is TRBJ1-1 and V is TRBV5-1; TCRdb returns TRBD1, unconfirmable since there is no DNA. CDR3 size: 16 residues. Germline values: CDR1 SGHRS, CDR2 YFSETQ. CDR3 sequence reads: CASSKTGGTMNTEAFF. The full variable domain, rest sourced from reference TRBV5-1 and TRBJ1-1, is KAGVTQTPRYLIKTRGQQVTLSCSPISGHRSVSWYQQTPGQGLQFLFEYFSETQRNKGNFPGRFSGRQFSNSRSEMNVSTLELGDSALYLCASSKTGGTMNTEAFFGQGTRLTVV.

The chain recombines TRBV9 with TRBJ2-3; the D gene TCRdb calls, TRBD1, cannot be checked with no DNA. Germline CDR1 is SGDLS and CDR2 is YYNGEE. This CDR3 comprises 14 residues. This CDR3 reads CASSVRNRADTQYF.

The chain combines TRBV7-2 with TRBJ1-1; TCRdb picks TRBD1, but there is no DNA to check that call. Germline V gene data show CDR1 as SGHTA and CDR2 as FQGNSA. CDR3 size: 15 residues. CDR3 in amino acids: CASSLVKGSNTEAFF.

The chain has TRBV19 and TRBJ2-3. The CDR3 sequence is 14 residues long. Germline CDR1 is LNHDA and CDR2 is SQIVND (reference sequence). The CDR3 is CASSIGFSTDTQYF. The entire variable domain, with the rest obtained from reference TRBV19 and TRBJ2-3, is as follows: DGGITQSPKYLFRKEGQNVTLSCEQNLNHDAMYWYRQDPGQGLRLIYYSQIVNDFQKGDIAEGYSVSREKKESFPLTVTSAQKNPTAFYLCASSIGFSTDTQYFGPGTRLTVL.

This CDR3 reads CASSIAGGDGYTF. The chain employs TRBV19 and TRBJ1-2; TCRdb reports TRBD1, a call that lacks DNA to check it against. This CDR3 has 13 amino acids. CDR1 is LNHDA and CDR2 is SQIVND in the germline V gene (reference sequence).

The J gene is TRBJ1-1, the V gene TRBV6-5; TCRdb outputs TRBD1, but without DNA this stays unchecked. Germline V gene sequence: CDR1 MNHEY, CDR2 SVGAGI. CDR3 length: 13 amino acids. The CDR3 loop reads CASVEGEYTEAFF.

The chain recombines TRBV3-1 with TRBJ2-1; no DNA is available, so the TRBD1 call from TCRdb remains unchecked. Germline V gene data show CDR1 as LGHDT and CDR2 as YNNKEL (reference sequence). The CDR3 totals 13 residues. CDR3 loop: CASSPGGWGEQFF.

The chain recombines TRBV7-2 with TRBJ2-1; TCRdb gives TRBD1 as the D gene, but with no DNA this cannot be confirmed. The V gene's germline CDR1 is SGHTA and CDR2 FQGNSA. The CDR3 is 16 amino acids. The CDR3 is CASSLARGQGANEQFF.

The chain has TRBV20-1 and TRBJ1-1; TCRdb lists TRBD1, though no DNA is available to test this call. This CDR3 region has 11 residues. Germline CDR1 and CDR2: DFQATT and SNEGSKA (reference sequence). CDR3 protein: CSAGGVTEAFF.

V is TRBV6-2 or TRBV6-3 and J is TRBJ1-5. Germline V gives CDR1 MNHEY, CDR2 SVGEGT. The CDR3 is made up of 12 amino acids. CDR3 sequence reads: CASSYINQPQHF.

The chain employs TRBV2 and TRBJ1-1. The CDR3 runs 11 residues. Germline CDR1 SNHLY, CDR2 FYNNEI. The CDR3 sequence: CASSDNTEAFF.

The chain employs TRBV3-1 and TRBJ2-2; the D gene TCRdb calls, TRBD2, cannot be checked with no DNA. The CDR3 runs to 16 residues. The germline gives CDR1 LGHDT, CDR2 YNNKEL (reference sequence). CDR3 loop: CASSQGPSLNTGELFF.

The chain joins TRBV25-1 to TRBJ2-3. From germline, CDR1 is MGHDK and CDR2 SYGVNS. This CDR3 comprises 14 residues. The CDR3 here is CASSGSLHTDTQYF.

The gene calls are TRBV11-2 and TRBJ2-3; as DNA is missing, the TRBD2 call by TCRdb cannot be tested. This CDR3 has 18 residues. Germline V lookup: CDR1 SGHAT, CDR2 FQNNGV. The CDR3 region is CASSFLTSGGSSTDTQYF.

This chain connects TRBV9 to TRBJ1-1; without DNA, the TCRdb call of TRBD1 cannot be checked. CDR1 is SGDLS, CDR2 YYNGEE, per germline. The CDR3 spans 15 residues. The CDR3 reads CASSVAGQMNTEAFF.

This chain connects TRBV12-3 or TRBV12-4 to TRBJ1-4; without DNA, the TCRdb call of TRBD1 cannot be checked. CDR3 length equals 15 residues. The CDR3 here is CASSLEGRANEKLFF.